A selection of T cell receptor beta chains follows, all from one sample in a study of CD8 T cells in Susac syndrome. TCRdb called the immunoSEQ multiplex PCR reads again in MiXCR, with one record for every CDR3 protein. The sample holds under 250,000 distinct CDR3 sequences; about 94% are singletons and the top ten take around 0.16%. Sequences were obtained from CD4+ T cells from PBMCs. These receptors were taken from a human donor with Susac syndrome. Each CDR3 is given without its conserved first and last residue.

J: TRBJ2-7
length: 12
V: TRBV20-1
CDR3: SARPGPHPYEQY

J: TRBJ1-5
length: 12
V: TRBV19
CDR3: ASSGQGNNQPQH

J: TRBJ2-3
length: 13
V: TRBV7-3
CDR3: ASSAEQGATDTQY

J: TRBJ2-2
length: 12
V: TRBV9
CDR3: ASSARTNTGELF

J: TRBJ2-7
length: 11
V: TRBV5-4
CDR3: ASSPRPGVEQY

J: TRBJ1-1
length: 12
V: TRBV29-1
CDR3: SVEVGGGGTEAF

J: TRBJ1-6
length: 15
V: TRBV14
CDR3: ASSQDGLLTAQSPLH

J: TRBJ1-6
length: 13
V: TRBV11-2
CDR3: ASSLDGSYNSPLH

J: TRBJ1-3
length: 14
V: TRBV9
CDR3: ASSDRQAFSGNTIY

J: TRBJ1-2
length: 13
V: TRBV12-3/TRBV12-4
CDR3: ASSLLGGAGYGYT

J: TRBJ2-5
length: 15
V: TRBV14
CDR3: ASSPLLGGAESETQY

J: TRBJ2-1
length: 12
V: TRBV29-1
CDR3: SGIQGARFNEQF

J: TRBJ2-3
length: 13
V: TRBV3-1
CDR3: ASSLRQGNTDTQY

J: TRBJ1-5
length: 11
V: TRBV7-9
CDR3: ASSRTADQPQH

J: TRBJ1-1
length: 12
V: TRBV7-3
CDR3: ASSPNLLNTEAF